This T cell receptor beta chain was identified during a study of T-cell memory formation after mild COVID-19. Study-wide findings and caveats: From day 15 to 85, contracting clones were balanced between CD4 and CD8, whereas later expanders leaned toward CD4+.

5'RACE, which relied on constant-segment primers, yielded TCR alpha and TCR beta cDNA libraries carrying sample barcodes and UMIs. TCRdb re-called the 5' RACE reads through MiXCR, storing one row per CDR3 protein. The table lists around 250,000 distinct CDR3 sequences, approximately 9% of them singletons. A note on this clonotype: As yet, its antigen is unknown.

Sample: PBMCs or a T cell subset sorted from them (not recorded which). The clonotype comes from a young man who had mild COVID-19 (a few samples of this study predate the infection). Cell type and time point are not known.

This CDR3 is CASSLDRSSGANVLTF. In DNA, the CDR3 is TGCGCCAGCAGCTTGGACAGGAGCTCTGGGGCCAACGTCCTGACTTTC. The chain couples TRBV5-1 to TRBJ2-6, with D perhaps matching TRBD1 (5 bases). The V gene's germline CDR1 is SGHRS and CDR2 YFSETQ. V lost 0 bases, J lost 0 bases, and 7 bases lay in between. This CDR3 is 16 amino acids long.